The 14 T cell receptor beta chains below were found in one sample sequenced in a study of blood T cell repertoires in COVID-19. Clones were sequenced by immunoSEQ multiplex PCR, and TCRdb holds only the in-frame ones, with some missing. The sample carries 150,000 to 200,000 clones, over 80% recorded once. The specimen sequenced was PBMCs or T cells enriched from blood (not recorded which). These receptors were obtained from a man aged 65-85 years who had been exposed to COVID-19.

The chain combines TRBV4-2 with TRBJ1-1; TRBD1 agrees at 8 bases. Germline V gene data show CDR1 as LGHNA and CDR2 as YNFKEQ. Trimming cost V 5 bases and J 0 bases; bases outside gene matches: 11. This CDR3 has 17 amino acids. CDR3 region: CASSAIGDRSMNTEAFF. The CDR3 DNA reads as TGTGCCAGCAGCGCCATTGGGGACAGGAGCATGAACACTGAAGCTTTCTTT.

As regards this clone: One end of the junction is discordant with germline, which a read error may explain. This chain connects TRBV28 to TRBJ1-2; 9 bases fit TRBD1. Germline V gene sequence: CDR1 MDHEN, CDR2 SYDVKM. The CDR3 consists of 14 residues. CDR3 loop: CASSLLQGQGAAHF. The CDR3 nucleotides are TGTGCCAGCAGTCTCCTCCAGGGACAGGGAGCAGCTCACTTC.

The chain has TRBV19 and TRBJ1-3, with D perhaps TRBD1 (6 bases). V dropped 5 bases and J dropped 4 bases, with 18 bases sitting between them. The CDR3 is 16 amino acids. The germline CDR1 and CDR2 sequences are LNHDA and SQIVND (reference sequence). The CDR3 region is CASSAHSTGEGNTIYF. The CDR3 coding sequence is TGTGCCAGTAGTGCTCACTCGACAGGAGAAGGAAACACCATATATTTT.

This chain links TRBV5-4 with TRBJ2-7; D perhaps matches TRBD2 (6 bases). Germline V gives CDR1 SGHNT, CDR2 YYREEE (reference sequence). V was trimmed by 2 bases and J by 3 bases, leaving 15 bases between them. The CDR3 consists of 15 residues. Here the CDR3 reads CASSLPGLDRYEQYF. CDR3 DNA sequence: TGTGCCAGCAGCTTACCGGGACTGGATCGCTACGAGCAGTACTTC.

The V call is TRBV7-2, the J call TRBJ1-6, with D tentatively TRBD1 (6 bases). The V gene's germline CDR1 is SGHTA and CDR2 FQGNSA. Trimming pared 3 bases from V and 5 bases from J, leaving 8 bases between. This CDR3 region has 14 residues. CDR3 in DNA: TGTGCCAGCAGCTTTCGACAGGATAATTCACCCCTCCACTTT. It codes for CASSFRQDNSPLHF.

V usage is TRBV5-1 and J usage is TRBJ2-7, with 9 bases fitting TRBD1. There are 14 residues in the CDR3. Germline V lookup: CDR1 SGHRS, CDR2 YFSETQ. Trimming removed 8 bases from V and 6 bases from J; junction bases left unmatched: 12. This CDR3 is CASRPGQGLGEQYF. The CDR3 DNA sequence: TGCGCCAGTAGACCGGGACAGGGTTTAGGCGAGCAGTACTTC.

The CDR3 spells CASSLAGIENLNTEAFF. The CDR3 bases are TGCGCCAGCAGCTTGGCGGGTATCGAAAACCTGAACACTGAAGCTTTCTTT. The J gene is TRBJ1-1, the V gene TRBV5-1, with D unresolved. This CDR3 has 17 residues. Trimming left V 0 bases short and J 0 bases short, with 15 bases between. Germline lookup yields CDR1 SGHRS and CDR2 YFSETQ. The variable domain in full, with the rest retrieved from reference TRBV5-1 and TRBJ1-1, is KAGVTQTPRYLIKTRGQQVTLSCSPISGHRSVSWYQQTPGQGLQFLFEYFSETQRNKGNFPGRFSGRQFSNSRSEMNVSTLELGDSALYLCASSLAGIENLNTEAFFGQGTRLTVV.

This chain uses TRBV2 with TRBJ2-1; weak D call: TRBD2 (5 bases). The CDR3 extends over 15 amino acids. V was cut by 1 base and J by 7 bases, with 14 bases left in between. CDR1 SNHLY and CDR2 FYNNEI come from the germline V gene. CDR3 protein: CASSEELRSGNEQFF. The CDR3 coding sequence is TGTGCCAGCAGTGAAGAACTACGTTCGGGGAATGAGCAGTTCTTC.

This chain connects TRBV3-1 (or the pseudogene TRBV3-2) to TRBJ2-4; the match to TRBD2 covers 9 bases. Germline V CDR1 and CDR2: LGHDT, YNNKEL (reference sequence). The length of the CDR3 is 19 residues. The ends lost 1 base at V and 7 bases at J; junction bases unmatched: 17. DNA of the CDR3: TGTGCCAGCAGCCAAGGAGGGTCAGAGGCGGGAGGGCCATTGAACATTCAGTACTTC. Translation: CASSQGGSEAGGPLNIQYF.

This chain's CDR3 is CASSPIRERANNEQFF. CDR3 DNA: TGTGCCAGCAGCCCCATCAGGGAGCGGGCGAACAATGAGCAGTTCTTC. The chain carries TRBV3-1 (or the pseudogene TRBV3-2) and TRBJ2-1; tentatively, D is TRBD2 (6 bases). Trimming stripped 4 bases from V and 5 bases from J, with 18 bases between. The CDR3 covers 16 residues. The germline V gene has CDR1 LGHDT and CDR2 YNNKEL (reference sequence).

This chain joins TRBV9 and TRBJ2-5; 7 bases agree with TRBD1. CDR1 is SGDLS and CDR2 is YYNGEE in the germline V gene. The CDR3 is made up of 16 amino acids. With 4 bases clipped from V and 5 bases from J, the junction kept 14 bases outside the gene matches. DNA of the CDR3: TGTGCCAGCAGCCCCGAGGGAATGAGGGGGCTTGAGACCCAGTACTTC. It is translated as CASSPEGMRGLETQYF.

CDR3 sequence: CASSWTSGGDNEQFF. CDR3 DNA sequence: TGTGCCAGTAGTTGGACTAGCGGGGGGGACAATGAGCAGTTCTTC. The rearrangement joins TRBV19 to TRBJ2-1; the match to TRBD2 covers 15 bases. The CDR3 consists of 15 residues. V lost 5 bases and J lost 5; bases outside the gene matches: 1. The germline gives CDR1 LNHDA, CDR2 SQIVND (reference sequence).

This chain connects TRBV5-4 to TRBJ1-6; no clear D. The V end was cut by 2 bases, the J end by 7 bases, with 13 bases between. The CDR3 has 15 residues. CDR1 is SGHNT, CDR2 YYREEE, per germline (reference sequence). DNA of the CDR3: TGTGCCAGCAGCTTACCCGGGGAGAACAATTCACCCCTCCACTTT. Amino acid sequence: CASSLPGENNSPLHF. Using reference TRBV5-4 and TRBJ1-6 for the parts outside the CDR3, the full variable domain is ETGVTQSPTHLIKTRGQQVTLRCSSQSGHNTVSWYQQALGQGPQFIFQYYREEENGRGNFPPRFSGLQFPNYSSELNVNALELDDSALYLCASSLPGENNSPLHFGNGTRLTVT.

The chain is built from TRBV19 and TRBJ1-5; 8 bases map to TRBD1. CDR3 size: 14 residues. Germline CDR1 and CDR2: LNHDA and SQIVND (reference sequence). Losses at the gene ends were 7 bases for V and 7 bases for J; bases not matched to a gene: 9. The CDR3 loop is CASKGTGTGQPQHF. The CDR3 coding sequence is TGTGCCAGTAAAGGGACAGGAACAGGACAGCCCCAGCATTTT.